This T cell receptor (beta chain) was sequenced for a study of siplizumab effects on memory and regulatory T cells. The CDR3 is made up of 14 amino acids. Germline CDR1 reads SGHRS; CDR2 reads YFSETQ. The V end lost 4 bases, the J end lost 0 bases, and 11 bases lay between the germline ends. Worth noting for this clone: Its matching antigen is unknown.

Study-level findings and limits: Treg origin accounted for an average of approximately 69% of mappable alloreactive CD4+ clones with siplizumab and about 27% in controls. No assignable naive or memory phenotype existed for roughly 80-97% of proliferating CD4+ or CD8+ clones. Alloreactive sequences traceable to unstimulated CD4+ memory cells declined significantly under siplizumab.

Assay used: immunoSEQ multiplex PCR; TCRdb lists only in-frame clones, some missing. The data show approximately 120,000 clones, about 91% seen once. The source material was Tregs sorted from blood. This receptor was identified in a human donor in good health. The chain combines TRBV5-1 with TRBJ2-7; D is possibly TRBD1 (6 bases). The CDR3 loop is CASSPGADSYEQYF. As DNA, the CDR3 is TGCGCCAGCAGCCCAGGGGCAGACTCCTACGAGCAGTACTTC.